These T cell receptor beta chains were read from a single sample in a study of T-cell memory formation after mild COVID-19. TCRdb recomputed calls from the 5' RACE reads with MiXCR, one row per CDR3 protein. The sample includes about 430,000 distinct CDR3 sequences, approximately 19% of them seen just once. Sequenced: PBMCs or a T cell subset sorted from them (not recorded which). The origin of the receptors is a young man who had mild COVID-19 (a few samples of this study predate the infection). Cell type and time point are not known. Each CDR3 is given with its conserved first and last residue. D genes are given only for firm matches. The size field is filled for only some rows; it gives once, few, many or a size class.

>TRBV7-8|TRBJ2-3|.|.
TGTGCCAGCAGCCCGGCCTGGGACCCAGATACGCAGTATTTT
CASSPAWDPDTQYF
>TRBV10-3|TRBJ2-3|few|TRBD2
TGTGCCATCAGCGGGGGACTAGCCCTTTCCAGCACAGATACGCAGTATTTT
CAISGGLALSSTDTQYF
>TRBV6-5|TRBJ1-4|few|TRBD1
TGTGCCAGCAGACTCGACAGGGGTGTTAAACTGTTTTTT
CASRLDRGVKLFF
>TRBV7-8|TRBJ2-2|few|.
TGTGCCAGCAGCTCGCAAATCTCCACCGGGGAGCTGTTTTTT
CASSSQISTGELFF
>TRBV20-1|TRBJ1-2|.|TRBD1
TGCAGTGCTAGAGTAACAGGGGGTATTAAGGATGGCTACACCTTC
CSARVTGGIKDGYTF
>TRBV2|TRBJ2-3|.|TRBD2
TGTGCCACCCGAGCGGGGGGGCCTAAGGCAGATACGCAGTATTTT
CATRAGGPKADTQYF
>TRBV23-1|TRBJ1-2|few|.
TGCGCCAGCAGTCAGGAGGCAGGACACGATGGGTCTAACTATGGCTACACCTTC
CASSQEAGHDGSNYGYTF
>TRBV6-1|TRBJ2-3|once|TRBD2
TGTGCCAGCAGTGGTAAGACTAGCGGGGATACAGATACGCAGTATTTT
CASSGKTSGDTDTQYF
>TRBV29-1|TRBJ2-1|.|.
TGCAGCGTTGAAGATGGCCAGGGAAATGAGCAGTTCTTC
CSVEDGQGNEQFF
>TRBV6-1|TRBJ1-4|few|.
TGTGCCAGCAGTAACCAGGGTAGCACTAATGAAAAACTGTTTTTT
CASSNQGSTNEKLFF
>TRBV9|TRBJ2-3|.|.
TGTGCCAGCAGCGCCCGCCCCCCAGATAAGCAGTATTTT
CASSARPPDKQYF
>TRBV10-3|TRBJ2-3|.|TRBD2
TGTGCCATCAGTGATTCGGCTAGCGGTCTAAAGAATACGCAGTATTTT
CAISDSASGLKNTQYF
>TRBV3-1|TRBJ2-3|few|.
TGTGCCAGCAGCCCCTATGATCACACAGATACGCAGTATTTT
CASSPYDHTDTQYF
>TRBV15|TRBJ2-7|few|.
TGTGCCACCAGCGTTAAGTTGGGGTCTTACGAGCAGTACTTC
CATSVKLGSYEQYF
>TRBV11-2|TRBJ2-1|.|.
TGTGCCAGCAGCTTAGCGGGGGTAGCCTACAATGAGCAGTTCTTC
CASSLAGVAYNEQFF
>TRBV6-2/TRBV6-3|TRBJ1-1|.|.
TGTGCCAGCAGCCATCCCGCGACAGAGGAAGCTTTCTTT
CASSHPATEEAFF
>TRBV28|TRBJ2-5|few|.
TGTGCCAGCAGTGGGACGCTCCAAGAGACCCAGTACTTC
CASSGTLQETQYF
>TRBV12-3/TRBV12-4|TRBJ2-7|.|.
TGTGCCAGCAGGAGGGGGGCCTACGAGCAGTACTTC
CASRRGAYEQYF
>TRBV4-1|TRBJ1-2|few|TRBD1
TGCGCCAGCAGAACACCGGGACAGGGGGCGGCGAGCTACACCTTC
CASRTPGQGAASYTF
>TRBV5-1|TRBJ2-3|few|.
TGCGCCAGCAGCCGATCTACGACAGATACGCAGTATTTT
CASSRSTTDTQYF